This TCR beta chain was captured by sequencing in a study of technical replicates of blood from a few donors. Profiled with immunoSEQ multiplex PCR; TCRdb holds only in-frame clones, not every one. This repertoire shows 80,000 or so clones, 94% found once; its top ten account for less than 0.4%. The CDR3 spans 15 residues. Germline CDR1 is SGDLS and CDR2 is YYNGEE. V lost 0 bases and J 3 bases, leaving 11 bases between the germline ends. The V call is TRBV9, the J call TRBJ2-3; D might be TRBD2 (5 bases). Sequencing was carried out using T cells isolated from PBMCs. This TCR was recovered from a human donor in good health. The CDR3: CASSVGSGWTDTQYF. CDR3 nucleotides: TGTGCCAGCAGCGTAGGAAGCGGCTGGACAGATACGCAGTATTTT.